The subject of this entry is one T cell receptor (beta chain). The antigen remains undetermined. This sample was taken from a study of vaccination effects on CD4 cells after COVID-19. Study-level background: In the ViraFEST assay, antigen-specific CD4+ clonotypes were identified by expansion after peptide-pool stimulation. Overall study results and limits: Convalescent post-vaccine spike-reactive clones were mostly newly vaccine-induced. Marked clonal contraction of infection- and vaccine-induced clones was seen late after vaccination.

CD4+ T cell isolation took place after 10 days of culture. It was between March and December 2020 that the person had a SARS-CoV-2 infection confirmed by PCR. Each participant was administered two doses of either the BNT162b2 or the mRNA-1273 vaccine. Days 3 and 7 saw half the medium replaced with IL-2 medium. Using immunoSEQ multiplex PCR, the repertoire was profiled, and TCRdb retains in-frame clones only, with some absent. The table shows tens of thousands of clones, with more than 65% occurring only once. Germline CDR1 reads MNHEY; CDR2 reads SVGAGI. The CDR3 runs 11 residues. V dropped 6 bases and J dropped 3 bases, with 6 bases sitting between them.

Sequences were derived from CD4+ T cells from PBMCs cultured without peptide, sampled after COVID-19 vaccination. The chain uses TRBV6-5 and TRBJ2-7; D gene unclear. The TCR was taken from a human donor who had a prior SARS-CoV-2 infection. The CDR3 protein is CASSRNYEQYF. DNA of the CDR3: TGTGCCAGCAGCCGAAACTACGAGCAGTACTTC.